The clone carrying this T cell receptor (beta chain) was seen a handful of times. Its antigen is undetermined. This specimen comes from a study of cytomegalovirus exposure and HLA in healthy donors. Whole-study findings and limits: Certain sequence variants were highly shared and formed a cluster, and this cluster was likely a sequencing artifact. Being indistinguishable, some V segments were excluded, TRBV6-2 and TRBV6-3 among them.

This CDR3 has 14 amino acids. V lost 3 bases to trimming and J lost 1 base, with 8 bases between them. CDR1 PRHDT and CDR2 FYEKMQ come from the germline V gene (reference sequence). The PCR employed 60 Vbeta primers together with 13 Jbeta primers. Using immunoSEQ multiplex PCR, the repertoire was profiled, and TCRdb retains in-frame clones only, with some absent. The sample comprises hundreds of thousands of clones, over 75% of which are singletons, and less than 2% rests with the top ten. The chain joins TRBV13 to TRBJ2-3, with a weak D call TRBD2 (6 bases). What was sequenced was PBMCs. This TCR was sampled from a male donor in good health and CMV-seronegative. CDR3: CASSFPGGTDTQYF. The CDR3 DNA sequence: TGTGCCAGCAGCTTCCCGGGGGGCACAGATACGCAGTATTTT.